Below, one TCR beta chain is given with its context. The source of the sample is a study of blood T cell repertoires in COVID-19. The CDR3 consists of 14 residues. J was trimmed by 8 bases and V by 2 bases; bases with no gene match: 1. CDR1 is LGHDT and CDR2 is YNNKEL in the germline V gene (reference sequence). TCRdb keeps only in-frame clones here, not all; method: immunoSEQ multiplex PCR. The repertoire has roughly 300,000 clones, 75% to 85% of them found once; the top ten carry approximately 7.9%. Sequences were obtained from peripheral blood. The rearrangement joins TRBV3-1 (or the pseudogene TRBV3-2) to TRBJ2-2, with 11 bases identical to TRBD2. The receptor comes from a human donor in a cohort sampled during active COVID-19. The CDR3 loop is CASSQRLAGGELFF. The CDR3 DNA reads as TGTGCCAGCAGCCAAAGACTAGCGGGAGGGGAGCTGTTTTTT.